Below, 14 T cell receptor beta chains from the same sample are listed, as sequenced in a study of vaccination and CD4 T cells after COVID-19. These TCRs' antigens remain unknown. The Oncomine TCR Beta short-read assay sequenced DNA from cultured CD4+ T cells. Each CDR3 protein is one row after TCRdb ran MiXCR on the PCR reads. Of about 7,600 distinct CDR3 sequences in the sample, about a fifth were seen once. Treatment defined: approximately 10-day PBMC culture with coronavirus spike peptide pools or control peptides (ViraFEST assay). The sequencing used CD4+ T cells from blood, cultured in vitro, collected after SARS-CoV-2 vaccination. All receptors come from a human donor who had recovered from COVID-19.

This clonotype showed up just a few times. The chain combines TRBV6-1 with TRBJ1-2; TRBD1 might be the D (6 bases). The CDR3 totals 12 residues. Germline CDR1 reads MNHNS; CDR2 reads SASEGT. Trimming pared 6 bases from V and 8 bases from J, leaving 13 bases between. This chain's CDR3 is CASRQGTMGYTF. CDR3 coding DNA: TGTGCCAGCAGACAGGGTACTATGGGCTACACCTTC.

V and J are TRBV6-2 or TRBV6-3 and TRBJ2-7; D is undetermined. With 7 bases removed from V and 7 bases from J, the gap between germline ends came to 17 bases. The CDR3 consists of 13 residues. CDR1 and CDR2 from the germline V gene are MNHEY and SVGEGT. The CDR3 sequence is CASKSDGPREQYF. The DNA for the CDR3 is TGTGCCAGCAAGTCGGACGGCCCTCGGGAGCAGTACTTC.

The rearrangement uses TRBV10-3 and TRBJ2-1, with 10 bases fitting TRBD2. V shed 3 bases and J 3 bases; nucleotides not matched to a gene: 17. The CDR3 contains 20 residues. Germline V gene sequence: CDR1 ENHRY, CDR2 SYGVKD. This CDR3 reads CAISDSPGTSVTLRYNEQFF. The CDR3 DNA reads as TGTGCCATCAGTGACTCTCCCGGGACTAGCGTAACGCTTCGCTACAATGAGCAGTTCTTC.

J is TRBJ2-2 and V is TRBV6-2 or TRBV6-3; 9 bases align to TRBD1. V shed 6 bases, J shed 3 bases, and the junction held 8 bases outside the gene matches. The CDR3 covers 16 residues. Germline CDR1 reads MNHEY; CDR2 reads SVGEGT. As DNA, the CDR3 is TGTGCCAGCAGGTCAACAGGGGGCGCCTACACCGGGGAGCTGTTTTTT. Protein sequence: CASRSTGGAYTGELFF.

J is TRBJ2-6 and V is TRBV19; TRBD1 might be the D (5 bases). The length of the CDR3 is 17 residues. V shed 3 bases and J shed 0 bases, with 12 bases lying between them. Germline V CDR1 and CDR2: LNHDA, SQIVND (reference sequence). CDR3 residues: CASSMSLGDSGANVLTF. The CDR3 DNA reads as TGTGCCAGTAGTATGAGTTTAGGGGACTCTGGGGCCAACGTCCTGACTTTC.

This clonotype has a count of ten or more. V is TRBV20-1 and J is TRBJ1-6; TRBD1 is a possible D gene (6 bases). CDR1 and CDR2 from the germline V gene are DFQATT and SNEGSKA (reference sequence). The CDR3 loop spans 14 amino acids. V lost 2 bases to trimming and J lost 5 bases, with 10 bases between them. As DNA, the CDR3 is TGCAGTGCTAGATGGGGGCTCCATAATTCACCCCTCCACTTT. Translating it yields CSARWGLHNSPLHF.

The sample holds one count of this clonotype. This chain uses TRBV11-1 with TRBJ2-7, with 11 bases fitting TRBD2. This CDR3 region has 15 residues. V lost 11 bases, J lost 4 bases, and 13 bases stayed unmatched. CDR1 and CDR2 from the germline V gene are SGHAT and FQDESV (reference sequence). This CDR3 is CAGSRTSGGNYEQYF. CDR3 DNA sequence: TGTGCCGGCTCGCGAACTAGCGGGGGTAATTACGAGCAGTACTTC.

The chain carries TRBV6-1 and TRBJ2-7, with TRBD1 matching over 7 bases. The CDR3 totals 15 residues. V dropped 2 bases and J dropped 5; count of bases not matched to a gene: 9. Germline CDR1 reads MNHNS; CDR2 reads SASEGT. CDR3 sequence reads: CASSERQGVQNEQYF. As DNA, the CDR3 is TGTGCCAGCAGTGAAAGGCAGGGGGTTCAGAACGAGCAGTACTTC.

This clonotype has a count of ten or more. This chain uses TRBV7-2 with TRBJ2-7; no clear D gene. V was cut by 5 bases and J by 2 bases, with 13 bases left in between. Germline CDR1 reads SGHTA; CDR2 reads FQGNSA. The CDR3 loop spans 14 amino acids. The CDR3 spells CASSAHYTAYEQYF. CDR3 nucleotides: TGTGCCAGCAGCGCTCACTATACGGCCTACGAGCAGTACTTC.

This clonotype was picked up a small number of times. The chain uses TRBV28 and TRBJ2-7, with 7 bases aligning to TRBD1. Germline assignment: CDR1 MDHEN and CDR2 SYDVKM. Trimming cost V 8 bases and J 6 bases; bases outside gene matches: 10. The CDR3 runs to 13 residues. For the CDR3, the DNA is TGTGCCAGCTCGAAAGACAGGGAAGGCGAGCAGTACTTC. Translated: CASSKDREGEQYF.

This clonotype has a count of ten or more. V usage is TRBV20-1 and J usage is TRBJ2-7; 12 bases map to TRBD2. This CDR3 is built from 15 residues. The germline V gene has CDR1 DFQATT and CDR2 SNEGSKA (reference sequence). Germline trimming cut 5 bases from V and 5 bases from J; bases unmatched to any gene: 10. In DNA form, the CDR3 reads TGCAGTGCTGGTCGCCCTAGCGGGGGGGCCCACGAGCAGTACTTC. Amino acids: CSAGRPSGGAHEQYF.

The CDR3 region has the DNA TGTGCCAGCAGGGGGGGACTCCGAGGGGGCTACACCTTC. Its translation: CASRGGLRGGYTF. The rearrangement links TRBV5-4 to TRBJ1-2; D is possibly TRBD1 (5 bases). Trimming removed 5 bases from V and 8 bases from J, with 16 bases in between. The CDR3 loop spans 13 amino acids. Germline CDR1 reads SGHNT; CDR2 reads YYREEE (reference sequence).

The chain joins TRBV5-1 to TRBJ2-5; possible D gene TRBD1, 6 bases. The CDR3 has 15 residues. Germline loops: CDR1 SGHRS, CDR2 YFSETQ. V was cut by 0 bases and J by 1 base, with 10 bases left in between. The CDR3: CASSLALGGQETQYF. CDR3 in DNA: TGCGCCAGCAGCTTGGCACTAGGGGGCCAAGAGACCCAGTACTTC.

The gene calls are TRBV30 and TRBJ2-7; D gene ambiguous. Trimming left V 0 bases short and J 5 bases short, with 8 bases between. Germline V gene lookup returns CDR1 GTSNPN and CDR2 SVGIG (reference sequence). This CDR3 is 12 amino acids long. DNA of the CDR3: TGTGCCTGGAGTGTAGGGTTCGACGAGCAGTACTTC. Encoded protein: CAWSVGFDEQYF.